This T cell receptor (beta chain) was recorded in a study of OX40 agonist ivuxolimab in advanced cancers. V lost 5 bases to trimming and J lost 8 bases; unmatched junction nucleotides: 4. Germline lookup yields CDR1 SEHNR and CDR2 FQNEAQ (reference sequence). The CDR3 runs to 12 residues. The protocol was immunoSEQ multiplex PCR, while the TCRdb copy is restricted to in-frame clones and leaves out a portion. The sample holds 55,000 to 70,000 clones; roughly 85% are singletons and the top ten take about 1.3%. This rearrangement joins TRBV7-9 to TRBJ1-2, with 8 positions matching TRBD1. The receptor was derived from an adult with an advanced solid tumor such as melanoma, head and neck, liver or kidney cancer. The starting material was CD4+ or CD8+ T cells sorted from blood, obtained in a trial of the OX40 agonist ivuxolimab. The CDR3 nucleotides read TGTGCCAGCAGCGTGACAGGGGTCGGCTACACCTTC. Its protein product is CASSVTGVGYTF.